The clone carrying this T cell receptor beta chain was counted a few times. Its antigen is currently unknown. This sample was taken from a study of T-cell reconstitution after alpha-beta-depleted transplantation in children. The study, taken as a whole, reports: Where alpha-beta T cells came from about two months after transplant was reportedly several hundred expanded graft clones. Diversity and T-cell counts at one year after transplant derived mostly from new T cells.

Unique molecular identifiers were incorporated into the prepared TCRbeta library. TCRdb ran MiXCR on the PCR reads and lists one entry per CDR3 protein. This sample has around 960,000 distinct CDR3 sequences, with about 29% found just once. The ends were cut back, 3 bases at V and 2 bases at J, with 10 bases in the middle. The CDR3 has 13 amino acids. Germline V CDR1 and CDR2: DFQATT, SNEGSKA (reference sequence). Specimen: PBMCs, mostly from graft donor cells, collected 360 days after TCRalphabeta/CD19-depleted stem cell transplant. This clonotype originated in a boy younger than two who had a stem cell transplant for SCID, so the T cells may come from the graft donor. This chain links TRBV20-1 with TRBJ2-5; possibly TRBD1 for D (5 bases). CDR3 residues: CSARSTVQETQYF. In nucleotides, the CDR3 is TGCAGTGCTAGGTCGACAGTTCAAGAGACCCAGTACTTC.